The clone carrying this TCR beta chain was seen many times. The antigen is not known. This beta chain lies outside the target of a library built for alpha chains; its clone size means little. TCR cDNA molecules each carried a unique molecular identifier. TCRdb redid the calling of the 5' RACE reads with MiXCR, one entry per CDR3 protein. Altogether about 18,000 distinct CDR3 sequences are present, 8.5% to 10% being singletons, with the ten largest covering about 22%. The sample is drawn from a study of spatial heterogeneity in lung cancer. The V gene lost 1 base and the J gene lost 4 bases, with 23 bases spanning the gap. Germline CDR1 and CDR2: SGHDN and FVKESK. This CDR3 contains 20 residues. Whole-study results and caveats: Quantities of ubiquitous and regional expanded TCRs paralleled ubiquitous and regional nonsynonymous mutations, respectively. Mutation counts in tumors were tracked by counts of expanded intratumoral alpha and beta TCRs.

Noted time point: sample taken at primary tumor resection. The donors comprised roughly 71 untreated early-stage non-small cell lung cancer patients. Sequences were derived from lung tumor tissue, sampled at surgery. The receptor was isolated from a female donor with early-stage non-small cell lung cancer. The rearrangement joins TRBV14 to TRBJ2-6, with D possibly TRBD1 on 5 matching bases. Here the CDR3 reads CASSQVSRQWSSSGANVLTF. The CDR3 DNA reads as TGTGCCAGCAGCCAAGTATCTCGACAGTGGTCGAGCTCAGGGGCCAACGTCCTGACTTTC.